Below are 9 T cell receptor beta chains sequenced from a single sample in a study of T cells expressing NK-cell markers. TCRdb reprocessed the 5' RACE reads and stores each CDR3 protein as one record, lacking DNA. The sample's table shows roughly 180,000 distinct CDR3 sequences. Sequencing was performed on blood T cells: a sorted CD56 or NKG2C T cell subset, CD4+ or CD8+ T cells, or bulk PBMC T cells (not recorded which). The receptors here all came from a man between 18 and 69 years old in good health.

This chain joins TRBV29-1 and TRBJ2-4; TCRdb's D call, TRBD2, is unchecked because there is no DNA. Germline assignment: CDR1 SQVTM and CDR2 ANQGSEA. The length of the CDR3 is 14 residues. The chain's CDR3 is CSVKGTIWGNIQYF.

This chain joins TRBV6-1 and TRBJ2-1; the TCRdb call, TRBD1, lacks DNA for checking. This CDR3 is 16 amino acids long. The germline V gene has CDR1 MNHNS and CDR2 SASEGT. The CDR3 is CASSELPGQGSNEQFF.

CDR3 residues: CASSLSRNEQFF. The rearrangement uses TRBV27 and TRBJ2-1. CDR1 MNHEY and CDR2 SMNVEV come from the germline V gene (reference sequence). The CDR3 contains 12 residues.

The chain recombines TRBV12-3 or TRBV12-4 with TRBJ1-5. This CDR3 region has 13 residues. The chain's CDR3 is CASRGPGNQPQHF.

The rearrangement joins TRBV4-1 to TRBJ1-2; TCRdb reports TRBD1, a call that lacks DNA to check it against. CDR3 size: 14 residues. The germline gives CDR1 MGHRA, CDR2 YSYEKL. CDR3 in amino acids: CASSLGRASYGYTF.

This chain uses TRBV15 with TRBJ2-3. The CDR3 has 16 residues. CDR1 is LNHNV, CDR2 YYDKDF, per germline (reference sequence). CDR3 residues: CATSRDDDPREDTQYF.

The chain combines TRBV5-6 with TRBJ2-7; TCRdb reports TRBD2, a call that lacks DNA to check it against. Germline lookup yields CDR1 SGHDT and CDR2 YYEEEE. This CDR3 comprises 14 residues. This CDR3 reads CASRPGTRVYEQYF.

V and J are TRBV15 and TRBJ2-7; TCRdb's D gene call, TRBD1, goes unchecked for lack of DNA. CDR3 length: 15 residues. The germline CDR1 and CDR2 sequences are LNHNV and YYDKDF (reference sequence). CDR3 protein: CATSSPGQGAVEQYF.

The chain employs TRBV27 and TRBJ2-5; TCRdb picks TRBD2, but there is no DNA to check that call. Germline V CDR1 and CDR2: MNHEY, SMNVEV (reference sequence). The CDR3 loop spans 18 amino acids. CDR3 region: CASSQGLAGGARSETQYF.